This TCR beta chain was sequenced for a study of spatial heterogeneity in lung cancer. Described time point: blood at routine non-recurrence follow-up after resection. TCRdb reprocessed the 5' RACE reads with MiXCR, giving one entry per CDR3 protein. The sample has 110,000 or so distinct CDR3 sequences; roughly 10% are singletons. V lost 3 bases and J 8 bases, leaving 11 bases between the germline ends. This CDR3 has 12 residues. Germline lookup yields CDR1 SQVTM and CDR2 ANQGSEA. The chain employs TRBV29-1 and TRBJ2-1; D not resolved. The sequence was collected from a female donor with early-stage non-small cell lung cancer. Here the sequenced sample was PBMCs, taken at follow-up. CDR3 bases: TGCAGCGTTGACGGCGGTGGCGATGAGCAGTTCTTC. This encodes CSVDGGGDEQFF.